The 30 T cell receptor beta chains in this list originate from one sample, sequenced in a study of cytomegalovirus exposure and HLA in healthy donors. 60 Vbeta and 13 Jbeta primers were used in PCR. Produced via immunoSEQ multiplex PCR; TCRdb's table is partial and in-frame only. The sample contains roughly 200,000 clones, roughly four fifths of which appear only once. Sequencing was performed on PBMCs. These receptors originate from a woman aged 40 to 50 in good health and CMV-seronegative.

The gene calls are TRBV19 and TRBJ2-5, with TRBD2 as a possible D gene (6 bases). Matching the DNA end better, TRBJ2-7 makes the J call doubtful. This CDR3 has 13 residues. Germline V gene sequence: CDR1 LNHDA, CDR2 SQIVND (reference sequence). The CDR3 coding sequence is TGTGCCAGTAGCTGGGACTTCTCCTACGAGCAGTACTTC. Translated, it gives CASSWDFSYEQYF.

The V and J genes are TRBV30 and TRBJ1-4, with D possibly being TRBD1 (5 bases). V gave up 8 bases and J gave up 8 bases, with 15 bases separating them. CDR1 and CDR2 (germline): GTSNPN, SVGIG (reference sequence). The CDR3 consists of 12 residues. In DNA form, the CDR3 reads TGTGCCCTCCGGGGCGGGGTCGAAAAACTGTTTTTT. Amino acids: CALRGGVEKLFF.

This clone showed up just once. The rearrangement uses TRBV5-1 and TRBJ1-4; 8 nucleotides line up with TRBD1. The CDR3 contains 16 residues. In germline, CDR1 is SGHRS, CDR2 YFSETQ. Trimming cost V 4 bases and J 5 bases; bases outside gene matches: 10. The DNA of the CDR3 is TGCGCCAGCAGCCCCGGCCCAGGGGGCGCGAATGAAAAACTGTTTTTT. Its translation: CASSPGPGGANEKLFF.

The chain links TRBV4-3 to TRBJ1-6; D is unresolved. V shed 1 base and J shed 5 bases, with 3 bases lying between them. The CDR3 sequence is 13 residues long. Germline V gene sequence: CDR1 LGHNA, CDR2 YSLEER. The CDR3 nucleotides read TGCGCCAGCAGCCAAGCGGATAATTCACCCCTCCACTTT. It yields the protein CASSQADNSPLHF.

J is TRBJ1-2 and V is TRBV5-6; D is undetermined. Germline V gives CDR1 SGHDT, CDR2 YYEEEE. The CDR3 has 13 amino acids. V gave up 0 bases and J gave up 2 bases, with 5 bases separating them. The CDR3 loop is CASSLGQNYGYTF. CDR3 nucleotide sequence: TGTGCCAGCAGCTTGGGCCAGAACTATGGCTACACCTTC.

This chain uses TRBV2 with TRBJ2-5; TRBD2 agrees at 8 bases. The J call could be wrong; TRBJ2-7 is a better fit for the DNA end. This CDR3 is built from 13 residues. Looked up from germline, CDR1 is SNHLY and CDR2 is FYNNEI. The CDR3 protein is CASNPGGGYEQYF. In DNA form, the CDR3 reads TGTGCCAGCAACCCCGGGGGGGGCTACGAGCAGTACTTC.

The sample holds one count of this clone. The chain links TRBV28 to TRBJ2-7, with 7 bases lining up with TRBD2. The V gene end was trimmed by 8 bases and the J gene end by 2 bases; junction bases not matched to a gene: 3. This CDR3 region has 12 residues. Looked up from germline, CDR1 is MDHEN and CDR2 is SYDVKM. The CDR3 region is CASGGLTYEQYF. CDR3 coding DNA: TGTGCCAGCGGGGGACTAACCTACGAGCAGTACTTC.

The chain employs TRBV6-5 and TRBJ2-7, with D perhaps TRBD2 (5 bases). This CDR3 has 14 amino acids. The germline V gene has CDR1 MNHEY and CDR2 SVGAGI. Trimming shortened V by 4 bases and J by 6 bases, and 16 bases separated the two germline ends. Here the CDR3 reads CASSLLVGGGEQYF. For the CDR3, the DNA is TGTGCCAGCAGTTTGTTAGTTGGAGGCGGCGAGCAGTACTTC.

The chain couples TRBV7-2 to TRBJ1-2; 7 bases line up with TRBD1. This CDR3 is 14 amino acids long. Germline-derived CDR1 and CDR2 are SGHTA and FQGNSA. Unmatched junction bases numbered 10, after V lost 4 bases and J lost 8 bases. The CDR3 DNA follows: TGTGCCAGCAGCTCACCAGGGACAGAGGTCGGCTACACCTTC. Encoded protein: CASSSPGTEVGYTF.

The CDR3 region is CASRNRPGELFF. The CDR3 bases are TGTGCCAGCAGGAACAGACCCGGGGAGCTGTTTTTT. The chain couples TRBV28 to TRBJ2-2; D is uncertain. This CDR3 comprises 12 residues. The germline V and J ends were trimmed by 6 bases and 6 bases, with 8 bases remaining between them. CDR1 and CDR2 (germline): MDHEN, SYDVKM.

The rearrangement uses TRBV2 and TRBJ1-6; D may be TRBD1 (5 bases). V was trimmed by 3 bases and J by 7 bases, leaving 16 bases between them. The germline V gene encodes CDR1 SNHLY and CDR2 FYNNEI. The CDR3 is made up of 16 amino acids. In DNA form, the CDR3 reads TGTGCCAGCAGTGATACTACAGGCCACCGGAATTCACCCCTCCACTTT. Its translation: CASSDTTGHRNSPLHF.

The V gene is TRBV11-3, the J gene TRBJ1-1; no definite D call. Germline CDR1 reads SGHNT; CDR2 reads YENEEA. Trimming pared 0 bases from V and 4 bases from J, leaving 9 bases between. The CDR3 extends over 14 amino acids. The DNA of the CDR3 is TGTGCCAGCAGCTTAGATCGTTTGTCCACTGAAGCTTTCTTT. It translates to CASSLDRLSTEAFF.

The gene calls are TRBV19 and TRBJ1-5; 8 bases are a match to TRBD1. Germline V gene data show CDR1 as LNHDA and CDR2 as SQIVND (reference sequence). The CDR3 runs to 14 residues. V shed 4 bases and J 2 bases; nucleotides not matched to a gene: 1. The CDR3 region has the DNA TGTGCCAGTAGTAAGGGACAGGGCAATCAGCCCCAGCATTTT. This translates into CASSKGQGNQPQHF.

In DNA form, the CDR3 reads TGCAGTGTTCGAGTAGAAGCTTTCTTT. Encoded protein: CSVRVEAFF. J is TRBJ1-1 and V is TRBV20-1; the D is unclear. The V gene's germline CDR1 is DFQATT and CDR2 SNEGSKA (reference sequence). V lost 7 bases to trimming and J lost 8 bases, with 8 bases between them. The CDR3 is 9 residues long.

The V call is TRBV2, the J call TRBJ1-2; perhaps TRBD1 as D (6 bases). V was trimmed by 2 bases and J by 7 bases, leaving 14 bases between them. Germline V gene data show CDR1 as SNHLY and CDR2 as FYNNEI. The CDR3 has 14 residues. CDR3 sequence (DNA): TGTGCCAGCAGTGAAAACAGGGTGAGGGCTGGCTACACCTTC. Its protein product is CASSENRVRAGYTF.

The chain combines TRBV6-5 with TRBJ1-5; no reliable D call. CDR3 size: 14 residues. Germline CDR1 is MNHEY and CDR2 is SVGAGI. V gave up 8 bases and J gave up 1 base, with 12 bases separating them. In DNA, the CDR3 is TGTGCCAGCCAACGGTCCGTAAGCAATCAGCCCCAGCATTTT. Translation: CASQRSVSNQPQHF.

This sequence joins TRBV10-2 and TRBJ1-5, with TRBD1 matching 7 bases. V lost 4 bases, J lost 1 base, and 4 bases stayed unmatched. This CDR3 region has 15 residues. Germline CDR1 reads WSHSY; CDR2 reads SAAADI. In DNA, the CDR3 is TGCGCCAGCAGTGGGGGGACAGACAGCAATCAGCCCCAGCATTTT. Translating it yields CASSGGTDSNQPQHF.

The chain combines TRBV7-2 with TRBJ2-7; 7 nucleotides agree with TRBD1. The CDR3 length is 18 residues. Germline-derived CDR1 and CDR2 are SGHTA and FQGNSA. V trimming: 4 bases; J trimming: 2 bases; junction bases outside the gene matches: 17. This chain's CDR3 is CASSSLPSTGFYPYEQYF. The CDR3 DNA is TGTGCCAGCAGCTCGTTACCGTCGACAGGGTTCTACCCCTACGAGCAGTACTTC. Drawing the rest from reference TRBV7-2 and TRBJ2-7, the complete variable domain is GAGVSQSPSNKVTEKGKDVELRCDPISGHTALYWYRQSLGQGLEFLIYFQGNSAPDKSGLPSDRFSAERTGGSVSTLTIQRTQQEDSAVYLCASSSLPSTGFYPYEQYFGPGTRLTVT.

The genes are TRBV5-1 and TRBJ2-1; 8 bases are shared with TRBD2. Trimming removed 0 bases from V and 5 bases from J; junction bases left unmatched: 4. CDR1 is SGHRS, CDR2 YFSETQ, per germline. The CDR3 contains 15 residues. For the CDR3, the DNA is TGCGCCAGCAGCTTGGCGGGGGGGCCAAACAATGAGCAGTTCTTC. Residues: CASSLAGGPNNEQFF. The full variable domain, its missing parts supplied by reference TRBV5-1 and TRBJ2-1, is KAGVTQTPRYLIKTRGQQVTLSCSPISGHRSVSWYQQTPGQGLQFLFEYFSETQRNKGNFPGRFSGRQFSNSRSEMNVSTLELGDSALYLCASSLAGGPNNEQFFGPGTRLTVL.

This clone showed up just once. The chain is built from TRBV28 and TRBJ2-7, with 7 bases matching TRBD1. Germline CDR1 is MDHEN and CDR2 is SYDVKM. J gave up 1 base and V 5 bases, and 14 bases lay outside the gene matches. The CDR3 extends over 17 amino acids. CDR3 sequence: CASSPPNRGPRSYEQYF. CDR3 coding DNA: TGTGCCAGCAGTCCGCCGAACAGGGGACCTAGATCCTACGAGCAGTACTTC.

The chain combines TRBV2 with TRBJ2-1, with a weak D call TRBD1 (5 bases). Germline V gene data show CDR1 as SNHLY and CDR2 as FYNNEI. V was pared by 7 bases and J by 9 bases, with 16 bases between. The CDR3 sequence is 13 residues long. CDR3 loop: CASIWGSGSEQFF. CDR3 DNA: TGTGCCAGCATTTGGGGCAGTGGAAGTGAGCAGTTCTTC.

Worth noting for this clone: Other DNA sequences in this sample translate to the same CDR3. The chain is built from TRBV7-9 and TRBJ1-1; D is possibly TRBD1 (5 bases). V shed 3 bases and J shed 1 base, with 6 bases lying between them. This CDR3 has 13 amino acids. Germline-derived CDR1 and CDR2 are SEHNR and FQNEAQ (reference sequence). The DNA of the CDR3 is TGTGCCAGCAGCTTCGGGGGGAACACTGAAGCTTTCTTT. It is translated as CASSFGGNTEAFF. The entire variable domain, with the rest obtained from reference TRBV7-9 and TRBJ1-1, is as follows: DTGVSQNPRHKITKRGQNVTFRCDPISEHNRLYWYRQTLGQGPEFLTYFQNEAQLEKSRLLSDRFSAERPKGSFSTLEIQRTEQGDSAMYLCASSFGGNTEAFFGQGTRLTVV.

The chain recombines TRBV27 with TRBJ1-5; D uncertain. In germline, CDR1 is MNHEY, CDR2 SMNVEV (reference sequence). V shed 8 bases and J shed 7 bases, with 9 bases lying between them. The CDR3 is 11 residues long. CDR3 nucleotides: TGTGCCAGCTTTTACCGGCAGCCCCAGCATTTT. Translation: CASFYRQPQHF.

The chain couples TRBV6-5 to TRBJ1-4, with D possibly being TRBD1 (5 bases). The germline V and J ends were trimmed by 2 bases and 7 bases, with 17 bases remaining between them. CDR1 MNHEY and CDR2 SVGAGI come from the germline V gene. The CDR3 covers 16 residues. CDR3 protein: CASSYAFLGGSEKLFF. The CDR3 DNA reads TGTGCCAGCAGTTACGCCTTTTTGGGGGGGAGTGAAAAACTGTTTTTT.

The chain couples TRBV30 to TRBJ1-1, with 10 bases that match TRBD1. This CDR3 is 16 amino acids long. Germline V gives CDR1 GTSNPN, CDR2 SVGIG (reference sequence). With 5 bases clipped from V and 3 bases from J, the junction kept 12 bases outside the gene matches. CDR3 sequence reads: CAWGGGTGVWDTEAFF. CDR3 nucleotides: TGTGCCTGGGGGGGCGGGACAGGGGTATGGGACACTGAAGCTTTCTTT.

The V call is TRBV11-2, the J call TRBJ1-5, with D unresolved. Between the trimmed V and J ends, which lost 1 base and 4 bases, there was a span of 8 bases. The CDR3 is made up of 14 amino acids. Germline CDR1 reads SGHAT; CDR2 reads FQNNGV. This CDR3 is CASSLGFVNQPQHF. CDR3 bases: TGTGCCAGCAGCTTAGGTTTCGTGAATCAGCCCCAGCATTTT.

The CDR3 loop is CASSTGGAAYNEQFF. The CDR3 DNA follows: TGTGCCAGCAGCACCGGGGGGGCCGCCTACAATGAGCAGTTCTTC. This rearrangement joins TRBV7-8 to TRBJ2-1, with TRBD2 identical over 8 bases. The CDR3 contains 15 residues. The trim removed 5 bases at V and 2 bases at J, leaving 5 bases unmatched. Germline CDR1 SGHVS, CDR2 FQNEAQ.

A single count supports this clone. The CDR3 loop reads CASSAQGALSTEAFF. CDR3 DNA sequence: TGTGCCAGCAGCGCCCAGGGGGCACTTTCCACTGAAGCTTTCTTT. This chain connects TRBV9 to TRBJ1-1; TRBD1 agrees at 8 bases. Germline values: CDR1 SGDLS, CDR2 YYNGEE. The CDR3 is 15 amino acids. V lost 3 bases to trimming and J lost 4 bases; unmatched junction nucleotides: 8.

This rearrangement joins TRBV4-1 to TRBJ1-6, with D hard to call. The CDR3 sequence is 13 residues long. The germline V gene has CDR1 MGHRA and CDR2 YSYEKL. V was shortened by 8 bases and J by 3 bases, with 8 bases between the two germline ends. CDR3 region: CASSVLYNSPLHF. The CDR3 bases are TGCGCCAGCTCAGTGCTCTATAATTCACCCCTCCACTTT.

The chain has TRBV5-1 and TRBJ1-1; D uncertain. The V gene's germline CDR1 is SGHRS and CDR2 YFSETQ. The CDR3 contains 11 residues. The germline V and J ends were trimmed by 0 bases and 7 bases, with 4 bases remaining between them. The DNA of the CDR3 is TGCGCCAGCAGCTTGGGTATTGAAGCTTTCTTT. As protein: CASSLGIEAFF.